Given below is one T cell receptor beta chain in context. This sample was taken from a study of T cell responses to AZD1222 COVID-19 vaccine. V lost 7 bases to trimming and J lost 9 bases; unmatched junction nucleotides: 15. Germline V gene sequence: CDR1 LNHDA, CDR2 SQIVND (reference sequence). The CDR3 runs to 15 residues. Profiled with immunoSEQ multiplex PCR; TCRdb holds only in-frame clones, not every one. The sample carries more than 95,000 clones, 75% to 85% recorded once. The J gene is TRBJ1-1, the V gene TRBV19; 9 bases are shared with TRBD1. This sample comprised peripheral blood, obtained 28 days after the second AZD1222 dose. This TCR was sampled from an adult who received the AZD1222 COVID-19 vaccine. The CDR3 region has the DNA TGTGCCAGTATCGACCCTCGACAGGGGGGCATACAAGCTTTCTTT. Translating it yields CASIDPRQGGIQAFF.